Each of the 4 T cell receptor beta chains below was sequenced from the same sample in a study of T-cell reconstitution after alpha-beta-depleted transplantation in children. Using unique molecular identifiers, the investigators prepared the TCRbeta library. TCRdb reprocessed the PCR reads with MiXCR, giving one entry per CDR3 protein. The table records approximately 15,000 distinct CDR3 sequences, 4.5% to 6.5% of them present only once. Sample: PBMCs, taken before TCRalphabeta/CD19-depleted stem cell transplant. The receptors were gathered from a boy between 5 and 17 years old with acute lymphoblastic leukemia, due to receive a stem cell transplant.

This clonotype was found many times. This CDR3 is CSDRDRERYGYTF. The CDR3 DNA follows: TGCAGTGACCGGGACAGGGAGAGGTATGGCTACACCTTC. The rearrangement uses TRBV20-1 and TRBJ1-2; 9 bases align to TRBD1. Losses at the gene ends were 7 bases for V and 5 bases for J; bases not matched to a gene: 8. This CDR3 spans 13 amino acids. CDR1 is DFQATT, CDR2 SNEGSKA, per germline (reference sequence).

There are many counts of this clonotype. V usage is TRBV3-1 and J usage is TRBJ2-7; 7 bases line up with TRBD2. The germline V gene has CDR1 LGHDT and CDR2 YNNKEL (reference sequence). The V gene end was trimmed by 3 bases and the J gene end by 6 bases; junction bases not matched to a gene: 23. This CDR3 has 19 amino acids. The CDR3 spells CASSHQEGSAGVVAGEQYF. The DNA of the CDR3 is TGTGCCAGCAGCCACCAAGAAGGTTCGGCGGGAGTCGTGGCGGGCGAGCAGTACTTC.

V is TRBV18 and J is TRBJ2-1; D gene uncertain. The germline V gene has CDR1 KGHSH and CDR2 LQKENI. Trimming stripped 4 bases from V and 3 bases from J, with 16 bases between. This CDR3 contains 16 residues. CDR3 nucleotides: TGTGCCAGCTCACGGGTCCTAGTAACAAGCTACAATGAGCAGTTCTTC. Residues: CASSRVLVTSYNEQFF.

This clonotype was seen repeatedly, ten times or more. The V call is TRBV27, the J call TRBJ2-7; either TRBD1 or TRBD2 may supply D (5 bases each). V lost 0 bases to trimming and J lost 2 bases, with 5 bases between them. CDR1 and CDR2 (germline): MNHEY, SMNVEV (reference sequence). This CDR3 comprises 13 residues. CDR3 in amino acids: CASSLSGAYEQYF. For the CDR3, the DNA is TGTGCCAGCAGTTTATCGGGGGCCTACGAGCAGTACTTC.